This T cell receptor (beta chain) was documented in a study of shared clonotypes between healthy human individuals. As for the study in general: Three plates were used per donor for CD4 naive, three for CD4 memory, two for CD8 naive and one for CD8 memory.

Germline V gives CDR1 SGHRS, CDR2 YFSETQ. V was trimmed by 4 bases and J by 5 bases, leaving 12 bases between them. The CDR3 length is 13 residues. Study findings and constraints: All-four-donor shared clonotypes had higher generation probabilities than non-shared clonotypes did.

Produced via immunoSEQ multiplex PCR; TCRdb's table is partial and in-frame only. The table includes around 2.1 million clones, approximately 94% detected once. About this clone itself: What it binds is not known.

Naive CD8 cells comprised CD45RO-negative, CCR7-positively selected cells, excluding terminally differentiated effector memory CD45RA+ cells. The source material was naive CD8+ T cells from PBMCs. This clonotype was sampled from a man aged 18 to 35 in good health. Some clones in this sample may be carry-over from other donors' samples. The rearrangement joins TRBV5-1 to TRBJ1-1; D might be TRBD1 (6 bases). The CDR3 region has the DNA TGCGCCAGCAGCCTCACAGGGACGACTGAAGCTTTCTTT. Translated: CASSLTGTTEAFF.